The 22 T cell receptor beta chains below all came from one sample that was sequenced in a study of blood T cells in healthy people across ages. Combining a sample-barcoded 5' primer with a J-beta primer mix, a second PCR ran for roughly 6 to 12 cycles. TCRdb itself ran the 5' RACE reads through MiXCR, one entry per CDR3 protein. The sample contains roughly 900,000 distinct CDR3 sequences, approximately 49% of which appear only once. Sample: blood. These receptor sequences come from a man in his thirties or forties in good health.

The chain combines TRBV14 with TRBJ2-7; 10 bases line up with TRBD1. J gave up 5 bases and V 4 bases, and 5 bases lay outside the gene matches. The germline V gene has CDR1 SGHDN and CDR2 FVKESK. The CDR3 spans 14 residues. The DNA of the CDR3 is TGTGCCAGCAGCCCACGGACAGGGGGTCACGAGCAGTACTTC. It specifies CASSPRTGGHEQYF.

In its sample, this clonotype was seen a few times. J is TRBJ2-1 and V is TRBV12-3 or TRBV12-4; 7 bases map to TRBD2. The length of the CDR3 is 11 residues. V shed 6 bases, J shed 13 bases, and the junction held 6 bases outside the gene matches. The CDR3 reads CASSGTTLQFF. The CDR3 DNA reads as TGTGCCAGCAGCGGGACTACACTCCAGTTCTTC.

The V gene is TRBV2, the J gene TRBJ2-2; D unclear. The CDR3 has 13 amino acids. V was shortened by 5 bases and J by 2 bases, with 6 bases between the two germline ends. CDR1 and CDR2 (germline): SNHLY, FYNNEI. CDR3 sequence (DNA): TGTGCCAGCAGTTTTAGAAACACCGGGGAGCTGTTTTTT. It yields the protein CASSFRNTGELFF.

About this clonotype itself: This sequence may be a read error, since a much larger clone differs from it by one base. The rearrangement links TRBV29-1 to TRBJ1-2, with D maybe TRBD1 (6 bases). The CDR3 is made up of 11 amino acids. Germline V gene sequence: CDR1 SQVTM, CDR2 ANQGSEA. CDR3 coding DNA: TGCAGCGGTGAACAGGGTTATGGCTACACCTTC. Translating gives CSGEQGYGYTF.

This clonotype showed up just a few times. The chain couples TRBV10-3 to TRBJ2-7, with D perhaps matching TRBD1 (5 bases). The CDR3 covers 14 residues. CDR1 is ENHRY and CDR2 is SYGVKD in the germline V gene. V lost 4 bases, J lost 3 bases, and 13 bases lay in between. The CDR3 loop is CAISGAQGVYEQYF. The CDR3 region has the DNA TGTGCCATCAGTGGGGCGCAGGGCGTCTACGAGCAGTACTTC.

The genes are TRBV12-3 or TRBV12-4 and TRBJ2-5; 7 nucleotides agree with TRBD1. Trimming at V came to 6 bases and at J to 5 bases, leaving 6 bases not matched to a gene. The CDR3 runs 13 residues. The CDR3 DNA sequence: TGTGCCAGCAGATCGACAGGGCGGGAGACCCAGTACTTC. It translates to CASRSTGRETQYF.

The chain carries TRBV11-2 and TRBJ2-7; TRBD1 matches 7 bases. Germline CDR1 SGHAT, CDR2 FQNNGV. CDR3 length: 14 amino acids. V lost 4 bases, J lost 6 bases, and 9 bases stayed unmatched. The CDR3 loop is CASSSTGNPSEQYF. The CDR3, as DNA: TGTGCCAGCAGCTCGACAGGGAACCCGTCCGAGCAGTACTTC.

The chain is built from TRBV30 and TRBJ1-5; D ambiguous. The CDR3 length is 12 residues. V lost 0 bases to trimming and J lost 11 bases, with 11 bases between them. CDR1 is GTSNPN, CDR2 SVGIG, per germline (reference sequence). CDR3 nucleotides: TGTGCCTGGAGTGTTCCTCACCAGACCCAGCATTTT. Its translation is CAWSVPHQTQHF.

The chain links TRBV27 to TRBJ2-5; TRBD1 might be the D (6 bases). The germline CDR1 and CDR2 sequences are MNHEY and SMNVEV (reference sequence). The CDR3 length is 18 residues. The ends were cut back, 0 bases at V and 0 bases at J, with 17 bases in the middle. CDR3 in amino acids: CASSLSLWTAAYQETQYF. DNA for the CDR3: TGTGCCAGCAGTTTATCGTTATGGACAGCCGCGTACCAAGAGACCCAGTACTTC.

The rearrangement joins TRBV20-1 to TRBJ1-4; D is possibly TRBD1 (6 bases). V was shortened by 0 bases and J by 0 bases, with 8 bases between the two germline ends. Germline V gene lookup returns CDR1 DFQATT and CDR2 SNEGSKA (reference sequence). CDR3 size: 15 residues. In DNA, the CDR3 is TGCAGTGCTAGAGAAAGGACAGCAACTAATGAAAAACTGTTTTTT. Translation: CSARERTATNEKLFF.

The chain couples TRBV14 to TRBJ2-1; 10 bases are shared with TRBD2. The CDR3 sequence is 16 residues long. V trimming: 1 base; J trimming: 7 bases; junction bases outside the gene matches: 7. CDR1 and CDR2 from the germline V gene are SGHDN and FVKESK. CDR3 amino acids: CASSQGASGGANEQFF. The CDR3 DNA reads TGTGCCAGCAGCCAAGGAGCGAGCGGGGGGGCAAATGAGCAGTTCTTC.

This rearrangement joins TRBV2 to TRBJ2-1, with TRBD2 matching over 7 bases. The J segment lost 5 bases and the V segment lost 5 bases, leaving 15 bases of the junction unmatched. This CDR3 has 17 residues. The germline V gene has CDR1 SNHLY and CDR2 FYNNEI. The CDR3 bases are TGTGCCAGCAGTTGGGCACTTGGCATAAGCGGGGACAATGAGCAGTTCTTC. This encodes CASSWALGISGDNEQFF.

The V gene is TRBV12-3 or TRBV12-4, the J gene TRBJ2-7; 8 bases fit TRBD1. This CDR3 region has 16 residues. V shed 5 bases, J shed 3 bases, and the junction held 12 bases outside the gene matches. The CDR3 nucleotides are TGTGCCAGCAGTCCAACCGGGACAGGCAGCAACTACGAGCAGTACTTC. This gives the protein CASSPTGTGSNYEQYF.

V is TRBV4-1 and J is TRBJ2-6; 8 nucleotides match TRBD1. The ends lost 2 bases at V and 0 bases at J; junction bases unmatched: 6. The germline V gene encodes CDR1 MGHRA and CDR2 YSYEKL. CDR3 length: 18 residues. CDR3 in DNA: TGCGCCAGCAGCCAACCGGGACAGGCGTTCTCTGGGGCCAACGTCCTGACTTTC. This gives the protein CASSQPGQAFSGANVLTF.

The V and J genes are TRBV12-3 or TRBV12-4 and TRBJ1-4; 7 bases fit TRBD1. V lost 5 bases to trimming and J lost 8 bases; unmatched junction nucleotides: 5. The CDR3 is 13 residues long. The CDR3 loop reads CASSNPTGEKLFF. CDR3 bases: TGTGCCAGCAGTAATCCGACAGGGGAAAAACTGTTTTTT.

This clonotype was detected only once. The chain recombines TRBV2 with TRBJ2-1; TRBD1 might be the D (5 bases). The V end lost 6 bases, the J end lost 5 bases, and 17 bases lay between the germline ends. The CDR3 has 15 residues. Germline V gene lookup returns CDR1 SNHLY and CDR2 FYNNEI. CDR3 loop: CASRTAIDLNNEQFF. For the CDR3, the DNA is TGTGCCAGCAGGACAGCCATTGACCTTAACAATGAGCAGTTCTTC.

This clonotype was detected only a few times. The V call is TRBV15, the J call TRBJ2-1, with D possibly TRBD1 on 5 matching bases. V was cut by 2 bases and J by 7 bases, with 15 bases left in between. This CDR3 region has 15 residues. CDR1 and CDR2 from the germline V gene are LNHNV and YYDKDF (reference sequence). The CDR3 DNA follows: TGTGCCACCAGCAGAAGGGGCCCCCCACCGAATGAGCAGTTCTTC. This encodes CATSRRGPPPNEQFF.

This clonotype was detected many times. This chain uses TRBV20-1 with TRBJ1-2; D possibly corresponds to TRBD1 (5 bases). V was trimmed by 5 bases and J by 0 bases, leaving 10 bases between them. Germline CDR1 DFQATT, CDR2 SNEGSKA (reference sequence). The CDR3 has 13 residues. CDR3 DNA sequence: TGCAGTGCTGGGACTGCCTCTAACTATGGCTACACCTTC. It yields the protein CSAGTASNYGYTF.

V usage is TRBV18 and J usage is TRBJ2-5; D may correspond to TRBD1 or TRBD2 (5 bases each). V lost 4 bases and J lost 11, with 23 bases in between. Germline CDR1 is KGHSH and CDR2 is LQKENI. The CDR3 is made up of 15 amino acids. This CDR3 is CASSLDPTPSREQYF. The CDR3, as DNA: TGTGCCAGCTCACTCGACCCGACCCCTAGCAGGGAGCAGTACTTC.

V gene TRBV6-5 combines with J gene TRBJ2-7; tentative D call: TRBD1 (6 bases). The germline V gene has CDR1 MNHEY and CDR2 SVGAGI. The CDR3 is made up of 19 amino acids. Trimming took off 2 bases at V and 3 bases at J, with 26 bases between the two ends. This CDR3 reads CASSYGQDSNPHRIYEQYF. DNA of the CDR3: TGTGCCAGCAGTTACGGTCAGGACAGCAACCCACACCGAATCTACGAGCAGTACTTC.

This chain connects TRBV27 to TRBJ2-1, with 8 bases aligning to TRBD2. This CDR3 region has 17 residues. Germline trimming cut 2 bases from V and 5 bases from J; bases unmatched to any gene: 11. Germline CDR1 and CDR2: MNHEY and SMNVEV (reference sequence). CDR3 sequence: CASSLRGGAGENNEQFF. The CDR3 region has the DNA TGTGCCAGCAGTTTACGGGGGGGGGCGGGAGAGAACAATGAGCAGTTCTTC.

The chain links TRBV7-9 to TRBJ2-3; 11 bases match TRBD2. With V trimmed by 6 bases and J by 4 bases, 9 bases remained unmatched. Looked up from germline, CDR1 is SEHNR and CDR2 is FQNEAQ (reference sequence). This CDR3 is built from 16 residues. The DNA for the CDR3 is TGTGCCAGCAGTTCCGGTAGCGGGAGGGCCTCAGATACGCAGTATTTT. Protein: CASSSGSGRASDTQYF. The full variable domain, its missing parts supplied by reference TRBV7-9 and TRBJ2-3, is DTGVSQNPRHKITKRGQNVTFRCDPISEHNRLYWYRQTLGQGPEFLTYFQNEAQLEKSRLLSDRFSAERPKGSFSTLEIQRTEQGDSAMYLCASSSGSGRASDTQYFGPGTRLTVL.